This section outlines one T cell receptor (beta chain) sequence together with its context. The antigen is unknown. CDR3 length equals 18 residues. The V segment lost 3 bases and the J segment 2 bases; nucleotides outside the gene matches: 7. Per germline, CDR1 MDHEN and CDR2 SYDVKM. These data originate in a study of shared clonotypes between healthy human individuals. The study's findings and limits: Generally, naive subsets (rather than memory subsets) showed larger estimated richness.

Clones were sequenced by immunoSEQ multiplex PCR, and TCRdb holds only the in-frame ones, with some missing. The sample contains roughly 700,000 clones, around 67% of which appear only once. V and J are TRBV28 and TRBJ2-6; 10 bases align to TRBD1. This clonotype originated in a woman in her 30s in good health. The sequencing sample was made of memory CD4+ T cells sorted from blood. Subset specified: CD45RA-negative fraction. CDR3 bases: TGTGCCAGCAGTTTCCCGGGACAGGGGCTCCCTGGGGCCAACGTCCTGACTTTC. Its protein product is CASSFPGQGLPGANVLTF.